The next 5 T cell receptor beta chains were all read from a single sample in a study of vaccination effects on CD4 cells after COVID-19. Viral peptide pool expansion of antigen-specific CD4+ T cells preceded sequencing in the ViraFEST assay. Culture lasted around eleven days before CD4+ T cell isolation. No antigen is known for these receptors. Data came from immunoSEQ multiplex PCR; TCRdb stores just in-frame clones and leaves some out. The sample carries tens of thousands of clones, around 76% recorded once. The material sequenced was CD4+ T cells from PBMCs cultured with HCoV-229E spike peptides, taken before COVID-19 vaccination. The receptors come from a human donor who received a COVID-19 vaccine.

This clone was counted between two and nine times. The rearrangement uses TRBV27 and TRBJ1-5; D might be TRBD1 (6 bases). V was pared by 8 bases and J by 0 bases, with 17 bases between. In germline, CDR1 is MNHEY, CDR2 SMNVEV (reference sequence). The CDR3 loop spans 16 amino acids. The CDR3 sequence is CASRSSGTTSNQPQHF. The CDR3 nucleotides are TGTGCCAGCCGATCATCCGGGACAACTAGCAATCAGCCCCAGCATTTT.

The gene calls are TRBV4-3 and TRBJ1-4; possibly TRBD1 for D (6 bases). V was shortened by 4 bases and J by 7 bases, with 16 bases between the two germline ends. In germline, CDR1 is LGHNA, CDR2 YSLEER. The CDR3 loop spans 15 amino acids. DNA of the CDR3: TGCGCCAGCAGCCGACTCCAGGGGTCTGGTGAAAAACTGTTTTTT. This translates into CASSRLQGSGEKLFF.

The chain recombines TRBV9 with TRBJ2-2; 9 positions match TRBD1. After removal of 2 bases from V and 3 bases from J, the junction contained 2 bases not matched to a gene. The length of the CDR3 is 15 residues. In germline, CDR1 is SGDLS, CDR2 YYNGEE. The CDR3 spells CASSVRDRDTGELFF. The CDR3 coding sequence is TGTGCCAGCAGCGTCCGGGACAGGGACACCGGGGAGCTGTTTTTT.

The chain is built from TRBV6-5 and TRBJ1-5; 7 positions agree with TRBD1. The CDR3 covers 15 residues. Germline V CDR1 and CDR2: MNHEY, SVGAGI. The V gene end was trimmed by 4 bases and the J gene end by 2 bases; junction bases not matched to a gene: 5. DNA of the CDR3: TGTGCCAGCAGTTCCGGACAGGTTGGCAATCAGCCCCAGCATTTT. Protein: CASSSGQVGNQPQHF.

This clone was counted between two and nine times. The V call is TRBV5-1, the J call TRBJ2-1; 9 bases align to TRBD2. The CDR3 has 16 residues. V was pared by 0 bases and J by 6 bases, with 7 bases of the junction left unmatched. Germline CDR1 and CDR2: SGHRS and YFSETQ. As DNA, the CDR3 is TGCGCCAGCAGCTTGGTTAGGGCGGGGGGGCCCAATGAGCAGTTCTTC. Translating it yields CASSLVRAGGPNEQFF.